This T cell receptor beta chain was sequenced during a study of blood T cell repertoires in COVID-19. Trimming shortened V by 0 bases and J by 0 bases, and 21 bases separated the two germline ends. The CDR3 extends over 21 amino acids. The germline gives CDR1 SGHVS, CDR2 FQNEAQ. Among Cohort 3 donors, those recovered had two negative PCRs, clearance, or symptom resolution. This clone appeared a single time. TCRdb's copy holds only in-frame clones and misses some; the assay was immunoSEQ multiplex PCR. The sample records around 300,000 clones, 87% being singletons. The chain is built from TRBV7-8 and TRBJ2-6; D is possibly TRBD1 (6 bases). The material sequenced was PBMCs or T cells enriched from blood (not recorded which). The sequence was collected from a woman between 35 and 50 years old who had recovered from COVID-19. This CDR3 is CASSLATDSRTAYSGANVLTF. CDR3 sequence (DNA): TGTGCCAGCAGCTTAGCTACCGATAGTCGGACAGCCTACTCTGGGGCCAACGTCCTGACTTTC.